The 18 T cell receptor beta chains below come from one sample, sequenced in a study of T cell responses to AZD1222 COVID-19 vaccine. The table came from immunoSEQ multiplex PCR; TCRdb's copy has only in-frame clones and leaves some out. Counted here are more than 150,000 clones, about nine tenths occurring once; the ten biggest clones make up about 3%. The sequencing here drew on peripheral blood, taken on day 0 of MenACWY control vaccination. All receptors come from an adult in good health.

The chain is built from TRBV2 and TRBJ1-5, with TRBD1 identical over 10 bases. This CDR3 is built from 13 residues. The V segment lost 7 bases and the J segment 7 bases; nucleotides outside the gene matches: 4. Germline V gene sequence: CDR1 SNHLY, CDR2 FYNNEI. The DNA of the CDR3 is TGTGCCAGCATGAGACAGGGGGCCCAGCCCCAGCATTTT. Encoded protein: CASMRQGAQPQHF.

This sequence joins TRBV3-1 (or the pseudogene TRBV3-2) and TRBJ2-3; D uncertain. CDR1 LGHDT and CDR2 YNNKEL come from the germline V gene (reference sequence). This CDR3 has 15 residues. V shed 0 bases and J shed 1 base, with 8 bases lying between them. CDR3 amino acids: CASSQDSGRTDTQYF. The CDR3 nucleotides are TGTGCCAGCAGCCAAGATTCTGGGCGCACAGATACGCAGTATTTT.

The chain has TRBV19 and TRBJ2-7, with D possibly called TRBD1 or TRBD2 (5 bases each). Trimming removed 3 bases at V and 4 bases at J, with 10 bases between. This CDR3 comprises 13 residues. Germline CDR1 is LNHDA and CDR2 is SQIVND (reference sequence). DNA for the CDR3: TGTGCCAGTAGTATGGGGGACGGATACGAGCAGTACTTC. Translated: CASSMGDGYEQYF. The whole variable domain, remainder taken from reference TRBV19 and TRBJ2-7, is DGGITQSPKYLFRKEGQNVTLSCEQNLNHDAMYWYRQDPGQGLRLIYYSQIVNDFQKGDIAEGYSVSREKKESFPLTVTSAQKNPTAFYLCASSMGDGYEQYFGPGTRLTVT.

This chain joins TRBV7-2 and TRBJ2-3; TRBD2 matches 11 bases. The CDR3 is 17 residues long. Germline V lookup: CDR1 SGHTA, CDR2 FQGNSA. V lost 4 bases, J lost 1 base, and 7 bases stayed unmatched. DNA for the CDR3: TGTGCCAGCAGCTCTCTAGCGGGGGGTCGGGGCACAGATACGCAGTATTTT. Its translation is CASSSLAGGRGTDTQYF.

This chain joins TRBV11-2 and TRBJ2-1, with TRBD2 matching 10 bases. The junction had 3 bases not matched to a gene; V was cut back by 2 bases and J by 8 bases. CDR1 SGHAT and CDR2 FQNNGV come from the germline V gene. The CDR3 totals 14 residues. CDR3 sequence: CASSLLAGAYEQFF. The CDR3 nucleotides are TGTGCCAGCAGCTTACTAGCGGGGGCATATGAGCAGTTCTTC.

In its sample, this clone was seen once. This chain links TRBV6-1 with TRBJ2-1; weak D call: TRBD1 (6 bases). Germline CDR1 MNHNS, CDR2 SASEGT. This CDR3 contains 19 residues. Trimming shortened V by 3 bases and J by 0 bases, and 21 bases separated the two germline ends. DNA for the CDR3: TGTGCCAGCAGTGAGGGAGCCAGGGGAGCTTTAGGCTCCTACAATGAGCAGTTCTTC. Amino acid sequence: CASSEGARGALGSYNEQFF.

The CDR3 region is CASSRDGGQPQHF. CDR3 nucleotides: TGTGCCAGCAGTCGGGACGGCGGTCAGCCCCAGCATTTT. This rearrangement joins TRBV6-5 to TRBJ1-5; a possible D gene is TRBD1 (5 bases). The V and J ends lost 5 bases and 6 bases respectively, with 11 bases between them. The CDR3 consists of 13 residues. In germline, CDR1 is MNHEY, CDR2 SVGAGI.

The rearrangement uses TRBV11-2 and TRBJ2-1, with 11 bases lining up with TRBD2. The germline V gene encodes CDR1 SGHAT and CDR2 FQNNGV. The J segment lost 6 bases and the V segment lost 6 bases, leaving 7 bases of the junction unmatched. The CDR3 is 15 residues long. The CDR3 region has the DNA TGTGCCAGCAGACCGGTAGCGGGGGGGCTCAATGAGCAGTTCTTC. This translates into CASRPVAGGLNEQFF.

The chain has TRBV7-9 and TRBJ2-7; 13 nucleotides line up with TRBD2. The J segment lost 5 bases and the V segment lost 5 bases, leaving 9 bases of the junction unmatched. The CDR3 runs to 16 residues. The V gene's germline CDR1 is SEHNR and CDR2 FQNEAQ (reference sequence). The CDR3 protein is CASSGRTSGRSNEQYF. In DNA form, the CDR3 reads TGTGCCAGCAGCGGACGGACTAGCGGGAGATCCAACGAGCAGTACTTC.

The chain links TRBV6-6 to TRBJ1-4; TRBD1 is a possible D gene (6 bases). CDR1 is MNHNY, CDR2 SVGAGI, per germline (reference sequence). The CDR3 consists of 17 residues. V was pared by 5 bases and J by 7 bases, with 23 bases between. The chain's CDR3 is CASSPTRDTLGGEKLFF. In nucleotides, the CDR3 is TGTGCCAGCAGTCCCACACGGGACACCTTAGGGGGTGAAAAACTGTTTTTT.

This clone was seen a single time. The chain couples TRBV19 to TRBJ2-5; a possible D gene is TRBD1 (5 bases). The CDR3 is 14 amino acids. Germline V gives CDR1 LNHDA, CDR2 SQIVND (reference sequence). V lost 2 bases and J lost 1, with 8 bases in between. The CDR3 bases are TGTGCCAGTAGTATACAGGGAACCCAAGAGACCCAGTACTTC. Encoded protein: CASSIQGTQETQYF.

This clone came up a few times. V and J are TRBV7-8 and TRBJ2-2; possibly TRBD1 for D (6 bases). The V end was cut by 6 bases, the J end by 5 bases, with 10 bases between. This CDR3 is built from 13 residues. Germline values: CDR1 SGHVS, CDR2 FQNEAQ. The CDR3 reads CASRNTGTGELFF. In DNA form, the CDR3 reads TGTGCCAGCAGGAATACAGGGACCGGGGAGCTGTTTTTT.

V and J are TRBV15 and TRBJ2-2, with TRBD1 as a possible D gene (6 bases). Trimming took 4 bases from V and 6 from J, leaving 18 bases between them. Germline V CDR1 and CDR2: LNHNV, YYDKDF (reference sequence). The CDR3 has 16 amino acids. Here the CDR3 DNA reads TGTGCCACCAGCACCCGATGGACAGTCGTCCCCGGGGAGCTGTTTTTT. Encoded protein: CATSTRWTVVPGELFF.

V and J are TRBV7-3 and TRBJ1-2; maybe TRBD1 (6 bases). Trimming cost V 5 bases and J 4 bases, with 11 bases left between them. CDR1 is SGHTA, CDR2 FQGTGA, per germline. The CDR3 consists of 13 residues. This chain's CDR3 is CASSGGDGYGYTF. The DNA for the CDR3 is TGTGCCAGCAGCGGGGGCGACGGCTATGGCTACACCTTC.

The V gene is TRBV2, the J gene TRBJ2-1, with 7 bases identical to TRBD2. The trim removed 7 bases at V and 9 bases at J, leaving 9 bases unmatched. CDR3 size: 13 residues. Germline CDR1 is SNHLY and CDR2 is FYNNEI. The CDR3 sequence is CASKVEERGEQFF. CDR3 DNA: TGTGCCAGCAAGGTGGAGGAGCGGGGTGAGCAGTTCTTC.

The chain links TRBV7-3 to TRBJ2-1; tentative D call: TRBD2 (5 bases). The ends were cut back, 5 bases at V and 5 bases at J, with 10 bases in the middle. CDR3 size: 13 residues. Germline V gene sequence: CDR1 SGHTA, CDR2 FQGTGA. The CDR3 nucleotides read TGTGCCAGCAGCAGAACTAGGAACAATGAGCAGTTCTTC. This translates into CASSRTRNNEQFF.

This clone was detected only a few times. The chain uses TRBV3-1 (or the pseudogene TRBV3-2) and TRBJ1-6, with a weak D call TRBD1 (5 bases). The CDR3 contains 19 residues. Germline V lookup: CDR1 LGHDT, CDR2 YNNKEL (reference sequence). With 1 base removed from V and 0 bases from J, the gap between germline ends came to 16 bases. Written as DNA, the CDR3 is TGTGCCAGCAGCCAAGGCGCGCGGGGACCAAGCTCCTATAATTCACCCCTCCACTTT. Amino acids: CASSQGARGPSSYNSPLHF.

This chain joins TRBV6-1 and TRBJ2-2, with D unresolved. This CDR3 comprises 13 residues. The V gene lost 2 bases and the J gene lost 9 bases, with 10 bases spanning the gap. Per the germline V gene, CDR1 is MNHNS and CDR2 is SASEGT. The CDR3 DNA is TGTGCCAGCAGTGAAACTGGCCGTAGGGAGCTGTTTTTT. Its protein is CASSETGRRELFF.